Below, 28 T cell receptor beta chains from the same sample are listed, as sequenced in a study of T-cell memory formation after mild COVID-19. TCRdb ran MiXCR on the 5' RACE reads and lists one entry per CDR3 protein. The data show 540,000 or so distinct CDR3 sequences, with about a fifth seen just once and around 12% held by the top ten. The sample was PBMCs or a T cell subset sorted from them (not recorded which). These receptors were taken from an adult woman who had mild COVID-19 (a few samples of this study predate the infection). Cell type and time point are not known.

The rearrangement joins TRBV11-3 to TRBJ2-1, with 8 bases identical to TRBD1. Germline trimming cut 1 base from V and 8 bases from J; bases unmatched to any gene: 7. The CDR3 spans 15 residues. Germline-derived CDR1 and CDR2 are SGHNT and YENEEA. The chain's CDR3 is CASSLVSRGLDEQFF. In DNA, the CDR3 is TGTGCCAGCAGCTTAGTGTCCAGGGGGCTCGATGAGCAGTTCTTC. The whole variable domain, remainder taken from reference TRBV11-3 and TRBJ2-1, is EAGVVQSPRYKIIEKKQPVAFWCNPISGHNTLYWYLQNLGQGPELLIRYENEEAVDDSQLPKDRFSAERLKGVDSTLKIQPAELGDSAVYLCASSLVSRGLDEQFFGPGTRLTVL.

This clonotype was seen more than once but under ten times. The V gene is TRBV15, the J gene TRBJ1-2, with TRBD1 as a possible D gene (6 bases). Trimming removed 2 bases at V and 4 bases at J, with 17 bases between. This CDR3 contains 16 residues. Germline values: CDR1 LNHNV, CDR2 YYDKDF (reference sequence). The CDR3 DNA reads as TGTGCCACCAGCAGACCTGGGACACCTGGGGCCTATGGCTACACCTTC. Protein sequence: CATSRPGTPGAYGYTF.

The J gene is TRBJ1-4, the V gene TRBV5-8; 8 bases are shared with TRBD1. The CDR3 length is 17 residues. V trimming: 0 bases; J trimming: 12 bases; junction bases outside the gene matches: 16. Germline assignment: CDR1 SGHTS and CDR2 YDEGEE. In DNA form, the CDR3 reads TGTGCCAGCAGCTTGGTGCGGGCGACCGGACAGGGAAGGGAACTGTTTTTT. As protein: CASSLVRATGQGRELFF.

This clonotype was detected many times. The rearrangement uses TRBV21-1 and TRBJ1-3; the DNA was not used to check the table's D call, TRBD1. TRBV21-1 is tagged as a pseudogene. The CDR3 is 16 amino acids. The CDR3 DNA sequence: TGTGCCAGCAGCAAACTAGACAGGGATCCTGGAAACACCATATATTTT. It is translated as CASSKLDRDPGNTIYF.

As to this clonotype: Germline is not matched at one junction end, which may reflect a read error. The V and J genes are TRBV12-3 or TRBV12-4 and TRBJ1-1, with a possible D match to TRBD1 (6 bases). The CDR3 has 15 amino acids. The CDR3, as DNA: TGTGCCAGCAGCCCCACGGGGGGGGGGCGCACTGAATCTTTCTTT. This encodes CASSPTGGGRTESFF.

The table lists this clonotype with a few counts. The chain carries TRBV7-2 and TRBJ2-5; D uncertain. Trimming stripped 1 base from V and 3 bases from J, with 9 bases between. Germline CDR1 SGHTA, CDR2 FQGNSA. The CDR3 length is 14 residues. CDR3 in DNA: TGTGCCAGCAGCTTAGATGTCCAAGAAGAGACCCAGTACTTC. This codes for CASSLDVQEETQYF.

There are a few counts of this clonotype. The chain joins TRBV11-3 to TRBJ1-1; D perhaps matches TRBD1 (5 bases). Trimming removed 4 bases from V and 1 base from J, with 7 bases in between. This CDR3 region has 13 residues. Germline V lookup: CDR1 SGHNT, CDR2 YENEEA. The CDR3 is CASSWDGNTEAFF. The CDR3 nucleotides read TGTGCCAGCAGCTGGGACGGGAACACTGAAGCTTTCTTT.

This chain uses TRBV30 with TRBJ2-4; D gene unclear. The CDR3 extends over 15 amino acids. Deletions cut 3 bases from V and 0 bases from J, with 12 bases between. The germline V gene encodes CDR1 GTSNPN and CDR2 SVGIG (reference sequence). The CDR3 protein is CAWRPKDQAKNIQYF. The CDR3 DNA follows: TGTGCCTGGAGGCCCAAGGACCAAGCCAAAAACATTCAGTACTTC.

The genes are TRBV27 and TRBJ2-5, with 7 nucleotides matching TRBD2. The junction had 11 bases not matched to a gene; V was cut back by 5 bases and J by 5 bases. Germline loops: CDR1 MNHEY, CDR2 SMNVEV (reference sequence). This CDR3 region has 15 residues. The CDR3 DNA reads as TGTGCCAGCAGTCGGGACTACCGAGGAGGGGAGACCCAGTACTTC. Its translation: CASSRDYRGGETQYF.

Only a few counts were recorded for this clonotype. This sequence joins TRBV6-5 and TRBJ2-3; D is tentatively TRBD1 or TRBD2 (5 bases each). Germline CDR1 and CDR2: MNHEY and SVGAGI. Trimming left V 5 bases short and J 4 bases short, with 16 bases between. This CDR3 region has 15 residues. The CDR3 nucleotides read TGTGCCAGCAGTAACCTCGGGACCCGCGCAGATACGCAGTATTTT. Translated, it gives CASSNLGTRADTQYF.

CDR3 in amino acids: CSAHSSYNSPLHF. Written as DNA, the CDR3 is TGCAGTGCCCATAGCTCCTATAATTCACCCCTCCACTTT. The chain combines TRBV20-1 with TRBJ1-6; no clear D. CDR3 size: 13 residues. Germline CDR1 DFQATT, CDR2 SNEGSKA (reference sequence). V was trimmed by 6 bases and J by 0 bases, leaving 6 bases between them.

The genes are TRBV5-1 and TRBJ2-5; D assignment may be TRBD1 or TRBD2 (5 bases each). The V gene's germline CDR1 is SGHRS and CDR2 YFSETQ. V dropped 0 bases and J dropped 9 bases, with 21 bases sitting between them. The CDR3 runs to 16 residues. The DNA of the CDR3 is TGCGCCAGCAGCTTGGATTACGGGGCCCGCCTGTTATCCCAGTACTTC. Its translation is CASSLDYGARLLSQYF.

This chain uses TRBV9 with TRBJ2-5, with D maybe TRBD2 (6 bases). V gave up 1 base and J gave up 4 bases, with 11 bases separating them. CDR1 is SGDLS and CDR2 is YYNGEE in the germline V gene. The CDR3 has 14 residues. CDR3 in DNA: TGTGCCAGCAGCGTACCGGGACTTCCAGAGACCCAGTACTTC. It translates to CASSVPGLPETQYF.

This clonotype was counted between two and nine times. The chain is built from TRBV10-2 and TRBJ2-7; either TRBD1 or TRBD2 may fit D (5 bases each). V lost 4 bases and J lost 0, with 10 bases in between. Germline V gives CDR1 WSHSY, CDR2 SAAADI. The CDR3 has 14 amino acids. The CDR3 region is CASSGAGSSYEQYF. As DNA, the CDR3 is TGCGCCAGCAGTGGGGCAGGGAGCTCCTACGAGCAGTACTTC.

This chain links TRBV9 with TRBJ1-2; 7 bases map to TRBD1. J was trimmed by 7 bases and V by 4 bases; bases with no gene match: 13. The V gene's germline CDR1 is SGDLS and CDR2 YYNGEE. The CDR3 spans 15 residues. CDR3 sequence (DNA): TGTGCCAGCAGCCCAGGAGGAGGGGGCGCGCCTGGCTACACCTTC. Residues: CASSPGGGGAPGYTF.

Only a few counts were recorded for this clonotype. V is TRBV5-1 and J is TRBJ2-3, with D maybe TRBD2 (6 bases). CDR3 length equals 15 residues. Trimming stripped 0 bases from V and 1 base from J, with 9 bases between. CDR1 is SGHRS and CDR2 is YFSETQ in the germline V gene. CDR3 sequence (DNA): TGCGCCAGCAGCTTGGGCGGGACCGGCACAGATACGCAGTATTTT. Encoded protein: CASSLGGTGTDTQYF.

The chain combines TRBV4-2 with TRBJ1-6; possible D gene TRBD1, 6 bases. CDR1 and CDR2 from the germline V gene are LGHNA and YNFKEQ. Trimming stripped 1 base from V and 9 bases from J, with 13 bases between. The CDR3 extends over 15 amino acids. CDR3 in amino acids: CASSQGVGGSSPLHF. The CDR3 nucleotides read TGTGCCAGCAGCCAAGGGGTAGGGGGATCTTCACCCCTCCACTTT.

This clonotype was seen only a few times. The rearrangement joins TRBV9 to TRBJ2-2; tentative D call: TRBD1 (6 bases). The CDR3 has 16 residues. CDR1 and CDR2 (germline): SGDLS, YYNGEE. V lost 3 bases and J lost 6, with 18 bases in between. This chain's CDR3 is CASSASQGLRSGELFF. CDR3 coding DNA: TGTGCCAGCAGCGCATCACAGGGTTTGAGGTCCGGGGAGCTGTTTTTT.

This chain links TRBV29-1 with TRBJ1-1, with D possibly TRBD1 on 5 matching bases. This CDR3 has 14 amino acids. Germline-derived CDR1 and CDR2 are SQVTM and ANQGSEA. V lost 4 bases to trimming and J lost 5 bases, with 17 bases between them. In nucleotides, the CDR3 is TGCAGCGTTGGGGATTTGTGGGGGGGGACTGAAGCTTTCTTT. This gives the protein CSVGDLWGGTEAFF.

This clonotype was counted ten times or more. The CDR3 sequence: CASRQGVGRYGYTF. The DNA of the CDR3 is TGTGCCAGCAGACAGGGGGTTGGTCGCTATGGCTACACCTTC. The chain combines TRBV12-3 or TRBV12-4 with TRBJ1-2; 8 bases agree with TRBD1. This CDR3 has 14 amino acids. V shed 6 bases and J 4 bases; nucleotides not matched to a gene: 7.

About this clonotype: A single base separates this from a much larger clone, so it may be a read error. J is TRBJ2-1 and V is TRBV6-6; possibly TRBD2 for D (6 bases). Germline CDR1 is MNHNY and CDR2 is SVGAGI (reference sequence). V was clipped by 2 bases and J by 0 bases, with 8 bases between them. The CDR3 extends over 15 amino acids. CDR3 sequence reads: CASSYGGTSYNEQFF. The CDR3 DNA follows: TGTGCCAGCAGTTACGGCGGGACCTCCTACAATGAGCAGTTCTTC.

This clonotype was recorded many times. V gene TRBV3-1 combines with J gene TRBJ2-1; weak D call: TRBD2 (5 bases). Deletions cut 7 bases from V and 5 bases from J, with 18 bases between. The CDR3 is 15 amino acids. The germline V gene encodes CDR1 LGHDT and CDR2 YNNKEL (reference sequence). In DNA form, the CDR3 reads TGTGCCAGCACCCCGGGGTACCTGAAAGACAATGAGCAGTTCTTC. It specifies CASTPGYLKDNEQFF.

This clonotype showed up just a few times. J is TRBJ2-5 and V is TRBV20-1; TRBD1 agrees at 7 bases. V shed 8 bases, J shed 2 bases, and the junction held 8 bases outside the gene matches. The CDR3 length is 13 residues. The germline CDR1 and CDR2 sequences are DFQATT and SNEGSKA (reference sequence). For the CDR3, the DNA is TGCAGTTGGGCAGGGGGTACACAAGAGACCCAGTACTTC. Residues: CSWAGGTQETQYF.

This clonotype has only a few counts. As DNA, the CDR3 is TGTGCCAGCAGGCGGGGGGCCTCCTACGAGCAGTACTTC. Amino acid sequence: CASRRGASYEQYF. V usage is TRBV12-3 or TRBV12-4 and J usage is TRBJ2-7; 8 bases are a match to TRBD2. J was trimmed by 0 bases and V by 6 bases; bases with no gene match: 1. The CDR3 runs to 13 residues.

This clonotype came up a few times. The chain employs TRBV6-2 or TRBV6-3 and TRBJ1-4; D perhaps matches TRBD1 (5 bases). V lost 7 bases, J lost 15 bases, and 21 bases lay in between. CDR1 and CDR2 (germline): MNHEY, SVGEGT. This CDR3 has 13 amino acids. CDR3 in amino acids: CASTRDGGAKVFF. Written as DNA, the CDR3 is TGTGCCAGCACCCGGGACGGTGGGGCCAAGGTGTTTTTT.

This clonotype showed up just a few times. This chain's CDR3 is CASSRGSGVDTDTQYF. CDR3 bases: TGTGCCAGCAGTAGGGGGTCGGGGGTAGACACAGATACGCAGTATTTT. This chain uses TRBV12-3 or TRBV12-4 with TRBJ2-3, with D perhaps matching TRBD1 or TRBD2 (6 bases each). The CDR3 consists of 16 residues. With 5 bases removed from V and 2 bases from J, the gap between germline ends came to 17 bases.

This clonotype occurred a few times. The CDR3 here is CASSQVRSGNTDTQYF. For the CDR3, the DNA is TGCGCCAGCAGCCAAGTGCGTAGCGGGAACACAGATACGCAGTATTTT. The V and J genes are TRBV4-1 and TRBJ2-3, with 8 positions matching TRBD2. This CDR3 contains 16 residues. V was pared by 1 base and J by 2 bases, with 5 bases of the junction left unmatched. In germline, CDR1 is MGHRA, CDR2 YSYEKL.

This chain's CDR3 is CATRLAGGGRDTQYF. CDR3 nucleotides: TGTGCCACCAGACTAGCGGGGGGCGGGAGAGATACGCAGTATTTT. The chain carries TRBV19 and TRBJ2-3; 13 nucleotides match TRBD2. Germline trimming cut 10 bases from V and 5 bases from J; bases unmatched to any gene: 9. The germline CDR1 and CDR2 sequences are LNHDA and SQIVND (reference sequence). This CDR3 spans 15 amino acids.